Following are 24 T cell receptor beta chains from one sample sequenced in a study of tumor-infiltrating lymphocytes in primary liver carcinoma. A primer matching the constant region was used to make TCR beta cDNA from around 460 ng of total RNA. A slightly modified ARM-PCR protocol with three nested multiplex PCR rounds produced these TCR beta libraries. The first two PCR rounds used TRBV1-TRBV30 forward primers with a C-beta reverse primer, 10 to 11 cycles each. TCRdb fed the multiplex PCR reads into MiXCR, producing one record per CDR3 protein. The sample includes 80,000 or so distinct CDR3 sequences, about three quarters of them seen just once. Co-extracting RNA and DNA was done with roughly 17-34 mg of unsorted bulk tissue as input. Sequenced input: tumor-adjacent normal liver tissue. The receptors stem from a man in his forties with primary liver carcinoma and hepatitis B virus infection.

Comments on this clonotype: It is likely a read error, because the conserved phenylalanine at the end of the CDR3 is missing. This rearrangement joins TRBV29-1 to TRBJ2-5; a weak D match, TRBD1 (5 bases). Germline V CDR1 and CDR2: SQVTM, ANQGSEA. The length of the CDR3 is 13 residues. DNA for the CDR3: TGCAGCGTTGGGCTCGGACAACAAGAGGCCCAGTACTAC. Its protein is CSVGLGQQEAQYY.

A note on this clonotype: Given a much more abundant clone one base away, this may be a read error. The V gene is TRBV7-9, the J gene TRBJ2-7; a weak D match, TRBD2 (6 bases). The CDR3 consists of 15 residues. The germline V gene has CDR1 SEHNR and CDR2 FQNEAQ (reference sequence). CDR3 loop: CANSLVPSASYEQYF. The CDR3 nucleotides read TGTGCCAACAGCTTAGTCCCTAGCGCAAGCTACGAGCAGTACTTC.

The sample holds many counts of this clonotype. V and J are TRBV6-5 and TRBJ2-7; the D call may be TRBD1 or TRBD2 (5 bases each). V was clipped by 0 bases and J by 5 bases, with 11 bases between them. Germline CDR1 and CDR2: MNHEY and SVGAGI. The CDR3 sequence is 14 residues long. CDR3 sequence reads: CASSYSRGDHEQYF. The CDR3 DNA reads as TGTGCCAGCAGTTACTCTAGAGGGGACCACGAGCAGTACTTC.

This chain joins TRBV6-1 and TRBJ2-3, with TRBD2 matching 8 bases. The germline CDR1 and CDR2 sequences are MNHNS and SASEGT. CDR3 length equals 17 residues. Trimming cost V 1 base and J 2 bases; bases outside gene matches: 8. The CDR3 loop is CASSEEGLEVYTDTQYF. CDR3 DNA sequence: TGTGCCAGCAGTGAAGAGGGACTAGAAGTCTACACAGATACGCAGTATTTT.

Comments on this clonotype: Likely a read error: the CDR3 ends without its conserved phenylalanine or tryptophan. The genes are TRBV4-2 and TRBJ1-6; no reliable D call. V was clipped by 0 bases and J by 9 bases, with 9 bases between them. The CDR3 covers 14 residues. In germline, CDR1 is LGHNA, CDR2 YNFKEQ. The CDR3 region has the DNA TGTGCCAGCAGCCAAGATGGCAGGTCTTCACCCCTCCACTAT. It codes for CASSQDGRSSPLHY.

About this clonotype: Given the absence of the conserved phenylalanine or tryptophan at the CDR3 end, a read error is likely. The chain combines TRBV6-1 with TRBJ2-3; 12 bases align to TRBD2. Germline-derived CDR1 and CDR2 are MNHNS and SASEGT. V lost 5 bases, J lost 5 bases, and 5 bases stayed unmatched. This CDR3 has 15 amino acids. CDR3 nucleotide sequence: TGTGCCAGCAGTCCGACTAGCGGGAGATTAGATACGCAGTATTTG. Encoded protein: CASSPTSGRLDTQYL.

This clonotype was detected ten times or more. This chain connects TRBV5-4 to TRBJ2-3; 8 nucleotides align to TRBD2. Germline CDR1 is SGHNT and CDR2 is YYREEE (reference sequence). CDR3 length equals 14 residues. The junction had 9 bases not matched to a gene; V was cut back by 4 bases and J by 8 bases. CDR3 residues: CASSLGTSRSTQYF. DNA for the CDR3: TGTGCCAGCAGCCTGGGGACTAGTCGGAGTACGCAGTATTTT.

In its sample, this clonotype was seen many times. This chain joins TRBV7-9 and TRBJ1-1, with unresolved D. Trimming took 5 bases from V and 7 from J, leaving 11 bases between them. CDR3 length: 12 residues. CDR1 and CDR2 from the germline V gene are SEHNR and FQNEAQ (reference sequence). CDR3 coding DNA: TGTGCCAGCAGCACCAACCCGGTTGAAGCTTTCTTT. The encoded protein is CASSTNPVEAFF.

As for this clonotype: The CDR3 carries no conserved terminal phenylalanine or tryptophan, so it likely arises from a read error. The DNA is omitted, as the CDR3 cannot be located on it reliably, and the CDR3 follows TCRdb's listing. V usage is TRBV11-1 and J usage is TRBJ2-2. The germline V gene has CDR1 SGHAT and CDR2 FQDESV (reference sequence). The CDR3 totals 13 residues, both ends included. The CDR3 loop is CASILVRFGELFL.

This clonotype was counted between two and nine times. No conserved phenylalanine or tryptophan is present at the end of the CDR3, so a read error is the likely explanation. This sequence joins TRBV11-2 and TRBJ2-5; D gene unclear. The CDR3 contains 15 residues. The V end was cut by 0 bases, the J end by 4 bases, with 12 bases between. Looked up from germline, CDR1 is SGHAT and CDR2 is FQNNGV. The CDR3 coding sequence is TGTGCCAGCAGCTTAGAAACGGGCAGTCGAGAGACCCAGTACCTC. Translated, it gives CASSLETGSRETQYL.

In regard to this clonotype: The junction does not match germline at one end; this may be a read error. This sequence joins TRBV14 and TRBJ1-1; D uncertain. CDR3 size: 17 residues. Germline V gives CDR1 SGHDN, CDR2 FVKESK. CDR3 DNA: TGTACCAGCAGCCATGTCCTTAGACTTTCAGGAGGGACTGAAGCTTTCTTT. Residues: CTSSHVLRLSGGTEAFF.

The table lists this clonotype with a few counts. With a much larger clone just one base away, this may be a read error. The conserved phenylalanine or tryptophan is not found at the CDR3 terminus, so this likely reflects a read error. This sequence joins TRBV12-3 or TRBV12-4 and TRBJ2-3; TRBD2 aligns across 8 bases. The V segment lost 5 bases and the J segment 4 bases; nucleotides outside the gene matches: 5. This CDR3 comprises 14 residues. CDR3 region: CASSPGTRPDTQYL. The CDR3 DNA sequence: TGTGCCAGCAGTCCCGGGACTAGGCCAGATACGCAGTATCTT.

About this clonotype itself: A read error may be the cause here, since a much bigger clone is one base away. The rearrangement joins TRBV7-8 to TRBJ2-2; a possible D gene is TRBD2 (5 bases). The CDR3 loop spans 13 amino acids. CDR1 and CDR2 (germline): SGHVS, FQNEAQ. The DNA of the CDR3 is TGTGCCAGCAGGGCTACGAACACCGGGGAGCCGTTTTTT. Residues: CASRATNTGEPFF.

V usage is TRBV11-2 and J usage is TRBJ2-5; 7 nucleotides line up with TRBD1. The V gene's germline CDR1 is SGHAT and CDR2 FQNNGV. The CDR3 has 15 residues. With 6 bases clipped from V and 2 bases from J, the junction kept 9 bases outside the gene matches. The CDR3 nucleotides are TGTGCCAGCAGTAGAATGGGACAGACACAAGAGACCCAGTACTTC. Translating it yields CASSRMGQTQETQYF.

The gene calls are TRBV4-1 and TRBJ2-6; a weak D match, TRBD2 (6 bases). Germline values: CDR1 MGHRA, CDR2 YSYEKL. Trimming took off 6 bases at V and 9 bases at J, with 36 bases between the two ends. The CDR3 sequence is 21 residues long. The CDR3 spells CASRVSAGRSRVDRRDNVLTF. Written as DNA, the CDR3 is TGCGCCAGCAGAGTGTCCGCGGGAAGATCCCGAGTGGATAGGAGGGACAACGTCCTGACTTTC.

The sample holds one count of this clonotype. This chain joins TRBV11-2 and TRBJ2-7, with TRBD1 identical over 9 bases. V shed 8 bases, J shed 5 bases, and the junction held 13 bases outside the gene matches. This CDR3 has 15 amino acids. From germline, CDR1 is SGHAT and CDR2 FQNNGV. This CDR3 is CASGPRTGGFHEQYF. In nucleotides, the CDR3 is TGTGCCAGCGGCCCCCGAACAGGGGGCTTCCACGAGCAGTACTTC.

The chain uses TRBV29-1 and TRBJ2-3; D may be TRBD2 (7 bases). V lost 3 bases, J lost 7 bases, and 20 bases lay in between. The germline gives CDR1 SQVTM, CDR2 ANQGSEA. CDR3 size: 15 residues. The CDR3 loop reads CSVEGGGGIINTQYF. DNA of the CDR3: TGCAGCGTTGAGGGCGGGGGCGGCATCATAAATACGCAGTATTTT.

A word on this clonotype: A much larger clone differs by one base, so this may be a read error. J is TRBJ2-3 and V is TRBV11-2; the D call may be TRBD1 or TRBD2 (5 bases each). This CDR3 is built from 15 residues. The germline V gene has CDR1 SGHAT and CDR2 FQNNGV. Here the CDR3 DNA reads TGTGCCAGCAGCGGTTTTGAGGGGAGCACAGATATGCAGTATTTT. Its protein product is CASSGFEGSTDMQYF. Based on the CDR3 plus reference TRBV11-2 and TRBJ2-3, the full variable domain is EAGVAQSPRYKIIEKRQSVAFWCNPISGHATLYWYQQILGQGPKLLIQFQNNGVVDDSQLPKDRFSAERLKGVDSTLKIQPAKLEDSAVYLCASSGFEGSTDMQYFGPGTRLTVL.

This clonotype was picked up a small number of times. The chain is built from TRBV19 and TRBJ2-2; D gene unclear. In germline, CDR1 is LNHDA, CDR2 SQIVND (reference sequence). V shed 0 bases and J shed 5 bases, with 10 bases lying between them. There are 15 residues in the CDR3. CDR3 protein: CASSIDLLSTGELFF. The CDR3, as DNA: TGTGCCAGTAGTATAGATCTGCTATCTACCGGGGAGCTGTTTTTT.

Concerning this clonotype itself: A read error may produce the germline difference seen at one junction end. The chain uses TRBV6-2 or TRBV6-3 and TRBJ1-1; the D is unclear. CDR1 is MNHEY and CDR2 is SVGEGT in the germline V gene. The CDR3 has 14 residues. CDR3 in amino acids: CATSYSSRNTAAFF. In DNA form, the CDR3 reads TGTGCCACCAGTTACTCGAGTCGGAACACTGCAGCTTTCTTT.

This clonotype has a count of ten or more. The chain recombines TRBV28 with TRBJ2-7; 8 positions agree with TRBD2. This CDR3 region has 14 residues. V lost 4 bases to trimming and J lost 5 bases; unmatched junction nucleotides: 7. Per germline, CDR1 MDHEN and CDR2 SYDVKM. The DNA for the CDR3 is TGTGCCAGCAGTTGGGGGACTAGTCTCCACGAGCAGTACTTC. The encoded protein is CASSWGTSLHEQYF.

This clonotype was recorded a few times. The CDR3 spells CASSLAAGSGRSYNEQFF. DNA of the CDR3: TGCGCCAGCAGCTTGGCCGCTGGGAGCGGCCGCTCCTACAATGAGCAGTTCTTC. The gene calls are TRBV5-1 and TRBJ2-1; D is possibly TRBD2 (5 bases). Germline lookup yields CDR1 SGHRS and CDR2 YFSETQ. The CDR3 runs to 18 residues. V gave up 0 bases and J gave up 0 bases, with 16 bases separating them.

At least ten counts were recorded for this clonotype. The genes are TRBV28 and TRBJ2-1; 7 nucleotides align to TRBD2. This CDR3 comprises 16 residues. V shed 7 bases, J shed 4 bases, and the junction held 13 bases outside the gene matches. CDR1 and CDR2 from the germline V gene are MDHEN and SYDVKM. The CDR3 sequence is CASTKRWEGPYNEQFF. Written as DNA, the CDR3 is TGTGCCAGCACTAAGAGGTGGGAGGGCCCATACAATGAGCAGTTCTTC. The entire variable domain, with the rest obtained from reference TRBV28 and TRBJ2-1, is as follows: DVKVTQSSRYLVKRTGEKVFLECVQDMDHENMFWYRQDPGLGLRLIYFSYDVKMKEKGDIPEGYSVSREKKERFSLILESASTNQTSMYLCASTKRWEGPYNEQFFGPGTRLTVL.

A word on this clonotype: This clone may be a read error of a much larger clone one base away. The chain carries TRBV30 and TRBJ2-7, with no clear D. Germline V gives CDR1 GTSNPN, CDR2 SVGIG (reference sequence). The CDR3 contains 11 residues. The CDR3 coding sequence is TGTGTCTGGAGTGAAACCTACGAGCAGTACTTC. Residues: CVWSETYEQYF.